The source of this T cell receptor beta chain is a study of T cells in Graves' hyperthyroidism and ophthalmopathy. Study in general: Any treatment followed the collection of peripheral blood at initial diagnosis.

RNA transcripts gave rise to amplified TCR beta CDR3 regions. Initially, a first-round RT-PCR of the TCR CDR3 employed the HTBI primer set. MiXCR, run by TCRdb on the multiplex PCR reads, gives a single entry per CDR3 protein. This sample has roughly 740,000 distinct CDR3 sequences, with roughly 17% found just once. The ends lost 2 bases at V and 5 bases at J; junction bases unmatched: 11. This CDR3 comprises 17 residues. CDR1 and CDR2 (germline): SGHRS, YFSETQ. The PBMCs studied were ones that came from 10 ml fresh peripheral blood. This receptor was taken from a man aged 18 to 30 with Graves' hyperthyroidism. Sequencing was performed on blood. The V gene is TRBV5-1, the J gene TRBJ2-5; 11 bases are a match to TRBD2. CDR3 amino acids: CASSLSLAGGPGETQYF. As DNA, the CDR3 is TGCGCCAGCAGCTTATCTTTAGCGGGAGGGCCAGGGGAGACCCAGTACTTC.